This T cell receptor beta chain was identified in a study of shared clonotypes between healthy human individuals. Study findings and constraints: Larger estimated richness was generally recorded for naive subsets relative to memory subsets. Clonotype sharing across donors was expected to vary with sequencing depth.

The V end lost 2 bases, the J end lost 7 bases, and 23 bases lay between the germline ends. This CDR3 has 17 residues. The V gene's germline CDR1 is KGHSH and CDR2 LQKENI. In the case of this clone: Its cognate antigen is unknown.

Sorted-subset replicate PCR reactions contained 150 to 200 ng DNA, corresponding to some 29,000 T cell genomes. Profiled with immunoSEQ multiplex PCR; TCRdb holds only in-frame clones, not every one. The sample lists some 1,600,000 clones, under 99% occurring once. CD45RA+ naive and CD45RA-negative memory subsets were separated from CD4+ cells. The sequenced sample was naive CD4+ T cells sorted from blood. Stated subset: CD45RA+ positively selected. The TCR sequence derives from a man aged 30 to 39 in good health. V usage is TRBV18 and J usage is TRBJ1-1; D perhaps matches TRBD1 (5 bases). The CDR3 coding sequence is TGTGCCAGCTCACCATACTTACTCGGGGCTACGGCGGATGAAGCTTTCTTT. Protein sequence: CASSPYLLGATADEAFF. Complete variable domain (other parts from reference TRBV18 and TRBJ1-1): NAGVMQNPRHLVRRRGQEARLRCSPMKGHSHVYWYRQLPEEGLKFMVYLQKENIIDESGMPKERFSAEFPKEGPSILRIQQVVRGDSAAYFCASSPYLLGATADEAFFGQGTRLTVV.